The present TCR beta chain was sequenced within a study of memory CD4+ T cells and cytomegalovirus serostatus. The method was immunoSEQ multiplex PCR; TCRdb's version includes in-frame clones alone and lacks a portion of them. The sample has 50,000 to 75,000 clones, roughly four fifths seen once. The sort gate was single viable CD3+CD4+CD8-CD45RO+ cells for memory CD4+ T cells. Germline V lookup: CDR1 SGHNT, CDR2 YYREEE (reference sequence). V was clipped by 4 bases and J by 1 base, with 16 bases between them. The length of the CDR3 is 16 residues. The rearrangement uses TRBV5-4 and TRBJ2-3; D is possibly TRBD1 (6 bases). Sequenced: memory CD4+ T cells from blood. The TCR originated in an adult in good health and CMV-seronegative. Here the CDR3 DNA reads TGTGCCAGCAGCCCCCGGTTAGGGGGACGCACAGATACGCAGTATTTT. Translation: CASSPRLGGRTDTQYF.